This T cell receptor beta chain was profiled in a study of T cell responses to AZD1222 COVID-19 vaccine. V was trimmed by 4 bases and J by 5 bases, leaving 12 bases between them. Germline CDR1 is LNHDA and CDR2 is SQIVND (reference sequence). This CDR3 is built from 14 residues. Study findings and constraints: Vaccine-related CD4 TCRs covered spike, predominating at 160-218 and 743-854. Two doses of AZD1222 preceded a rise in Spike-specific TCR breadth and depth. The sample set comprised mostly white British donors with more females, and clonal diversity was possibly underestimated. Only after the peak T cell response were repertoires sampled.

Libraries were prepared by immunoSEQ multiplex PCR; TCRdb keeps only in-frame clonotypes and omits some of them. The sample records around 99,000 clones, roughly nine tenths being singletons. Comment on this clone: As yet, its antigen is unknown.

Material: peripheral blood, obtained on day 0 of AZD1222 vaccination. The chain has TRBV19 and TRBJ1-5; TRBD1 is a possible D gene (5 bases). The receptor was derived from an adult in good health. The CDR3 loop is CASSTGTIYQPQHF. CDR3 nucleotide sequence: TGTGCCAGTAGTACCGGGACCATCTATCAGCCCCAGCATTTT.